By share, the clone carrying this T cell receptor (beta chain) ranks as medium-sized. No antigen is known for it. The data were taken from a study of metastatic and nonmetastatic thyroid tumors. Study-level background: Across peripheral blood and tumor or nodule tissue samples taken from malignant and benign thyroid patients, the repertoires were compared with one another. Study-level results: Patients with malignant thyroid tumors reportedly had significantly higher TCR beta diversity than those with benign nodules, in blood and tumor.

Prior to thyroid surgery, none of the patients had received any treatment. TCRdb re-called clones via MiXCR from the PCR reads. The sample gives some 7,400 clones, under 30% of which show up once; 20% to 30% is in the top ten. The CDR3 is 13 residues long. Germline CDR1 reads MNHNS; CDR2 reads SASEGT. Between the trimmed V and J ends, which lost 3 bases and 1 base, there was a span of 4 bases. What was sequenced was adjacent normal tissue. The rearrangement joins TRBV6-1 to TRBJ1-5; D unclear. This receptor was obtained from a male donor with papillary thyroid cancer or a benign thyroid nodule (not recorded which). Some clones in this sample may be carry-over from other donors' samples. The chain's CDR3 is CASSDRSNQPQHF. The CDR3 DNA reads as TGTGCCAGCAGTGACAGAAGCAATCAGCCCCAGCATTTT.